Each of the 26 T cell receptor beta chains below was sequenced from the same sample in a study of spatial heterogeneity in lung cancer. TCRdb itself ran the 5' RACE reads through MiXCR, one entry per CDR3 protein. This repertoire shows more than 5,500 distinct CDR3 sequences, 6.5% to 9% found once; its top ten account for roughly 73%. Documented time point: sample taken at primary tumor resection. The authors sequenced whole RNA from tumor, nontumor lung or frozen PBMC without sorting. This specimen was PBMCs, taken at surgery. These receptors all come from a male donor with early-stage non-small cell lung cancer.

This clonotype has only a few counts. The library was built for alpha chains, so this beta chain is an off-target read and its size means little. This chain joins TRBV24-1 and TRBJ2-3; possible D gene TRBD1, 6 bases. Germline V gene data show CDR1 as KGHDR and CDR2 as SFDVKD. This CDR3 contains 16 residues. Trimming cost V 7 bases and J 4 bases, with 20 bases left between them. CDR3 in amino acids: CATSEPARGLSDTQYF. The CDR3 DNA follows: TGTGCCACCAGCGAGCCGGCCAGGGGCCTTTCAGATACGCAGTATTTT.

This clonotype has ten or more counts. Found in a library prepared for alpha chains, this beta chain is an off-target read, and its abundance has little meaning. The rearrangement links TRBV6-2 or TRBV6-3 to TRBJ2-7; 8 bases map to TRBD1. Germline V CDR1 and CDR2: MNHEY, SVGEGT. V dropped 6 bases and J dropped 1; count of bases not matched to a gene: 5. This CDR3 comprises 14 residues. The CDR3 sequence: CASRLDRGSYEQYV. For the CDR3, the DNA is TGTGCCAGCAGGCTCGACAGGGGATCCTACGAGCAGTACGTC.

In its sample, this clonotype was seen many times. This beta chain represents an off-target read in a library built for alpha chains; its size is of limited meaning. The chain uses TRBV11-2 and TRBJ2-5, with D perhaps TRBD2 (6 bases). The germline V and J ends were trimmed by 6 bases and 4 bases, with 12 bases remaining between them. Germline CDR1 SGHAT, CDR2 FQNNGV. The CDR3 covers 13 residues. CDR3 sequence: CASSRLVPETQYF. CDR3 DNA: TGTGCCAGCAGTAGACTAGTTCCAGAGACCCAGTACTTC. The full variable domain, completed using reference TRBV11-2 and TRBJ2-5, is EAGVAQSPRYKIIEKRQSVAFWCNPISGHATLYWYQQILGQGPKLLIQFQNNGVVDDSQLPKDRFSAERLKGVDSTLKIQPAKLEDSAVYLCASSRLVPETQYFGPGTRLLVL.

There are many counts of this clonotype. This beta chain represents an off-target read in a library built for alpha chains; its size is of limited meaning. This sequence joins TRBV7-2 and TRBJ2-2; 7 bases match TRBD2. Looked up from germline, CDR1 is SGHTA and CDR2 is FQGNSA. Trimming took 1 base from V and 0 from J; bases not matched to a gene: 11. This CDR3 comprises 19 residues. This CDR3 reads CASSLVVGSGRANTGELFF. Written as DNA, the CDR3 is TGTGCCAGCAGCTTAGTAGTTGGTAGCGGGCGAGCGAACACCGGGGAGCTGTTTTTT.

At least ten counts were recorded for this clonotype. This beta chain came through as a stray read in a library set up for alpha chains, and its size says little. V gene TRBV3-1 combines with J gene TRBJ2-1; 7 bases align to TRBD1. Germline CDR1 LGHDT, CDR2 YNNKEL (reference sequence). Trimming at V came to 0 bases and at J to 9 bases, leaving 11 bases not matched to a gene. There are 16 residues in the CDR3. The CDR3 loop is CASSQDPGQASGEQFF. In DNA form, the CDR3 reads TGTGCCAGCAGCCAAGATCCAGGACAGGCGTCCGGTGAGCAGTTCTTC.

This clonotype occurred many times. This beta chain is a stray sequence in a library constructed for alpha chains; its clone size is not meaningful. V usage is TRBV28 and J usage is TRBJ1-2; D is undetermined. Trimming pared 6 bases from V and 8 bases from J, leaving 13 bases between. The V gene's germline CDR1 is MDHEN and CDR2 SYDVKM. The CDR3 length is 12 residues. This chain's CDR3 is CASRAPLGGYTF. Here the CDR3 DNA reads TGTGCCAGCAGGGCCCCTCTGGGGGGCTACACCTTC.

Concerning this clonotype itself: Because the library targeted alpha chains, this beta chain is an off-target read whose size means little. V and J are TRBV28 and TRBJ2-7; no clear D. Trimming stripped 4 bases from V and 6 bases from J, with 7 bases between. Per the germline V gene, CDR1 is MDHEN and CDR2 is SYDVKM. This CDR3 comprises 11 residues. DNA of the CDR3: TGTGCCAGCAGTTCGAGGTCCGAGCAGTACTTC. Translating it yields CASSSRSEQYF.

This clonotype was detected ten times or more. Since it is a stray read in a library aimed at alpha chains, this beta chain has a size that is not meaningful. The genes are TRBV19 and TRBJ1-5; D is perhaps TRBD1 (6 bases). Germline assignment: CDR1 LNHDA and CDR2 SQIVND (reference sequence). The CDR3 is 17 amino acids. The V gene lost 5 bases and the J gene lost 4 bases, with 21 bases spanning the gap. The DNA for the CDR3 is TGTGCCAGTAGTCCCAGGGGAAGGGACGGAAAAAATCAGCCCCAGCATTTT. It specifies CASSPRGRDGKNQPQHF. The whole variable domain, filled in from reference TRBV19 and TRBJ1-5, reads DGGITQSPKYLFRKEGQNVTLSCEQNLNHDAMYWYRQDPGQGLRLIYYSQIVNDFQKGDIAEGYSVSREKKESFPLTVTSAQKNPTAFYLCASSPRGRDGKNQPQHFGDGTRLSIL.

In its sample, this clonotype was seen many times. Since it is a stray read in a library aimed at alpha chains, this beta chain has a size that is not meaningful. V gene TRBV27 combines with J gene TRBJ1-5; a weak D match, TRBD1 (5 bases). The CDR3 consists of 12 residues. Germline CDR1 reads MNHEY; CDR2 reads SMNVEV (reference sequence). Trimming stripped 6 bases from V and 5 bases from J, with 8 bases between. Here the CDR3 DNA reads TGTGCCAGCAGCGACAGAGATCAGCCCCAGCATTTT. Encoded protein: CASSDRDQPQHF.

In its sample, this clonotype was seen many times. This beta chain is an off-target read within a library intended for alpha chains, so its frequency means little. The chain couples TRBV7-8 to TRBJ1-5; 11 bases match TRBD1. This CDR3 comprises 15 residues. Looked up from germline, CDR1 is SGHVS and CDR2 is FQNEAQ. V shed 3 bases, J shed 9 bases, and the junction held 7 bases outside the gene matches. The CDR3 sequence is CASSFGTGGEGPQHF. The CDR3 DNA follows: TGTGCCAGCAGCTTTGGGACAGGGGGTGAAGGGCCCCAGCATTTT.

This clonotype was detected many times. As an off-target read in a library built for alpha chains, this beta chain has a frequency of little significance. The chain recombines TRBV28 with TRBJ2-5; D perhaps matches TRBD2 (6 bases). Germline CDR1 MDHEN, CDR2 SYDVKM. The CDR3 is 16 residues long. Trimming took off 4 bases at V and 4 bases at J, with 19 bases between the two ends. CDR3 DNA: TGTGCCAGCAGTTCCCGGGGGTCACGATTAGTAGAGACCCAGTACTTC. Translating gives CASSSRGSRLVETQYF.

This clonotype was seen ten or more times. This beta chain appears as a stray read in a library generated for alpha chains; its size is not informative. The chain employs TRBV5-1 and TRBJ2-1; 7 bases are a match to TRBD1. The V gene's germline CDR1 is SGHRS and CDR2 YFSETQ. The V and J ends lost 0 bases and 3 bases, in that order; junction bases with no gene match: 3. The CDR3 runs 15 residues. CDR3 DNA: TGCGCCAGCAGCTTGGAGGGACAGAACTACAATGAGCAGTTCTTC. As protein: CASSLEGQNYNEQFF.

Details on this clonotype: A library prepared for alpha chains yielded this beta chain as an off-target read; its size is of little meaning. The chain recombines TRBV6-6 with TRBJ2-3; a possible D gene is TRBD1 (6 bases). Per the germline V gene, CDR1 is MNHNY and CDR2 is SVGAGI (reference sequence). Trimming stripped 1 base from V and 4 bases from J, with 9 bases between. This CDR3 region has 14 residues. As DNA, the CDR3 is TGTGCCAGCAGTTACTTTGAGGGGGCAGATACGCAGTATTTT. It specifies CASSYFEGADTQYF.

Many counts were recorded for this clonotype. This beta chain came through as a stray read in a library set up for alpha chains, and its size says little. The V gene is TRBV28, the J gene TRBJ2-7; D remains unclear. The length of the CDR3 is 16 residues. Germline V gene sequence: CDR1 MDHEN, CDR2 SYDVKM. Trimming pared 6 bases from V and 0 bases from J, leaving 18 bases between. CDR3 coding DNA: TGTGCCAGCAGCCCTTTCGGTAGTAGCAGCTCCTACGAGCAGTACTTC. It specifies CASSPFGSSSSYEQYF.

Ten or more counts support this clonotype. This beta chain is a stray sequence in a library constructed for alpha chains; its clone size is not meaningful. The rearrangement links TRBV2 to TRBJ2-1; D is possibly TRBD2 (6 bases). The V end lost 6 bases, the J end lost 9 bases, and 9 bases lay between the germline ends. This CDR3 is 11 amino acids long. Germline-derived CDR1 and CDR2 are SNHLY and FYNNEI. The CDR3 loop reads CASREGIEQFF. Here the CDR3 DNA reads TGTGCCAGCAGGGAGGGAATTGAGCAGTTCTTC.

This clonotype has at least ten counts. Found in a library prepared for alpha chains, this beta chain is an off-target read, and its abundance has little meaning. The CDR3 loop reads CSARDQIRSTDTQYF. In DNA, the CDR3 is TGCAGTGCTAGAGATCAGATTAGGAGCACAGATACGCAGTATTTT. This rearrangement joins TRBV20-1 to TRBJ2-3; D not resolved. Germline V CDR1 and CDR2: DFQATT, SNEGSKA (reference sequence). Trimming removed 0 bases at V and 0 bases at J, with 10 bases between. The CDR3 contains 15 residues.

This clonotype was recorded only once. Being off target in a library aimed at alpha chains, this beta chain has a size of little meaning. CDR3 nucleotide sequence: TGTGCCAGCAGCTTAGTGAAAGGCCTCTCCTACAATGAGCAGTTCTTC. It translates to CASSLVKGLSYNEQFF. This rearrangement joins TRBV11-2 to TRBJ2-1, with D unclear. The germline V gene has CDR1 SGHAT and CDR2 FQNNGV. The CDR3 has 16 residues. Trimming stripped 1 base from V and 0 bases from J, with 10 bases between.

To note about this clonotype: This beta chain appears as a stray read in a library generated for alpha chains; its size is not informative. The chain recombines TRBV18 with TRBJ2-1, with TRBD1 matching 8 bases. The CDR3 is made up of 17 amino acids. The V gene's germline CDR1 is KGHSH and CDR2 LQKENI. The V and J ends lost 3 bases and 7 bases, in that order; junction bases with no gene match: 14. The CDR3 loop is CASSPGRMGTGFNEQFF. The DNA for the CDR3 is TGTGCCAGCTCACCGGGTCGAATGGGGACAGGTTTTAATGAGCAGTTCTTC. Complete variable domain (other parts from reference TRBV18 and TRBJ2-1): NAGVMQNPRHLVRRRGQEARLRCSPMKGHSHVYWYRQLPEEGLKFMVYLQKENIIDESGMPKERFSAEFPKEGPSILRIQQVVRGDSAAYFCASSPGRMGTGFNEQFFGPGTRLTVL.

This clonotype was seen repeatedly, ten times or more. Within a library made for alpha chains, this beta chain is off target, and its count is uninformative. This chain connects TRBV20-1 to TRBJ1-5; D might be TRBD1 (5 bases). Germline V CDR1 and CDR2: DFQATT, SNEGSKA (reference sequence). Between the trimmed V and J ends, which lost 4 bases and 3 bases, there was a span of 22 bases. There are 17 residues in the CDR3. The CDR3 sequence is CSANTPTAGPTNQPQHF. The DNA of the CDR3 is TGCAGTGCTAACACCCCAACGGCGGGGCCGACCAATCAGCCCCAGCATTTT.

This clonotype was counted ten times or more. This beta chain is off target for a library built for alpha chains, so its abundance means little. CDR3 sequence reads: CASSPEQGAVWDSPLHF. CDR3 coding DNA: TGTGCCAGCAGCCCTGAACAGGGGGCCGTTTGGGATTCACCCCTCCACTTT. The chain joins TRBV28 to TRBJ1-6; the match to TRBD1 covers 9 bases. The V gene's germline CDR1 is MDHEN and CDR2 SYDVKM. Trimming at V came to 6 bases and at J to 8 bases, leaving 14 bases not matched to a gene. The CDR3 length is 17 residues.

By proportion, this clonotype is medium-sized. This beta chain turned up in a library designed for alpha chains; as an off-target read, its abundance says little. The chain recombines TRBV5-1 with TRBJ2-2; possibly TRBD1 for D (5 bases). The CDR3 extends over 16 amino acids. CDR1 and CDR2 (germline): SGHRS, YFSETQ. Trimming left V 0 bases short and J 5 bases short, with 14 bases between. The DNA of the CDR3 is TGCGCCAGCAGCTTGGTTCCAGGGTTGTGGACCGGGGAGCTGTTTTTT. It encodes CASSLVPGLWTGELFF.

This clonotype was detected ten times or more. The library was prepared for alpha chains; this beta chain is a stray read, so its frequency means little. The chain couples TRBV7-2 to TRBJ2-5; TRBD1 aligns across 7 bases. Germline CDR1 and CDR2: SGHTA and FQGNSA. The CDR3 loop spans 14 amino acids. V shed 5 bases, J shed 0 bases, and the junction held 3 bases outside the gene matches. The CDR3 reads CASSLQGNQETQYF. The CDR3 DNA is TGTGCCAGCAGCCTACAGGGGAACCAAGAGACCCAGTACTTC.

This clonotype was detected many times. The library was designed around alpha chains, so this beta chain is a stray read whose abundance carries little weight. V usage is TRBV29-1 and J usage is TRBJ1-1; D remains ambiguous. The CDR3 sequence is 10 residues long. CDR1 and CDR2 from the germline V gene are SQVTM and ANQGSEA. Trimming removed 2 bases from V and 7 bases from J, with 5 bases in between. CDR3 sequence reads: CSVELGEAFF. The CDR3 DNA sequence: TGCAGCGTTGAATTGGGTGAAGCTTTCTTT.

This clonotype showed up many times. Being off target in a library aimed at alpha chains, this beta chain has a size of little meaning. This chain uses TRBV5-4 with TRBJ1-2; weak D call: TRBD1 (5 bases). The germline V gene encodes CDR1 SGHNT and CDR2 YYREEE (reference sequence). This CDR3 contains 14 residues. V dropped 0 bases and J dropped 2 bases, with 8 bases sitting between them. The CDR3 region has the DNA TGTGCCAGCAGCTTGGATCGGGGCAACTATGGCTACACCTTC. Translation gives CASSLDRGNYGYTF.

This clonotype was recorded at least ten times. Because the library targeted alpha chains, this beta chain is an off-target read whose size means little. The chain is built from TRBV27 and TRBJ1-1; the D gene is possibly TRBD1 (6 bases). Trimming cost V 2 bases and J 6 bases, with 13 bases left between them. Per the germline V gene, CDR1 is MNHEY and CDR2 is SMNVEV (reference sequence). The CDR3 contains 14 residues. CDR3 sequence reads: CASSLITGAAEAFF. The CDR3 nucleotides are TGTGCCAGCAGTTTAATCACGGGGGCGGCTGAAGCTTTCTTT.

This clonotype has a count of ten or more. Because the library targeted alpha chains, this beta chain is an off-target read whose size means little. The CDR3 DNA follows: TGTGCCAGCAGTGGCCCCGGGGGGGGCTACGAGCAGTACTTC. Amino acid sequence: CASSGPGGGYEQYF. The chain has TRBV6-1 and TRBJ2-7; 8 positions match TRBD2. Germline loops: CDR1 MNHNS, CDR2 SASEGT. The CDR3 consists of 14 residues. V lost 4 bases and J lost 3; bases outside the gene matches: 5.